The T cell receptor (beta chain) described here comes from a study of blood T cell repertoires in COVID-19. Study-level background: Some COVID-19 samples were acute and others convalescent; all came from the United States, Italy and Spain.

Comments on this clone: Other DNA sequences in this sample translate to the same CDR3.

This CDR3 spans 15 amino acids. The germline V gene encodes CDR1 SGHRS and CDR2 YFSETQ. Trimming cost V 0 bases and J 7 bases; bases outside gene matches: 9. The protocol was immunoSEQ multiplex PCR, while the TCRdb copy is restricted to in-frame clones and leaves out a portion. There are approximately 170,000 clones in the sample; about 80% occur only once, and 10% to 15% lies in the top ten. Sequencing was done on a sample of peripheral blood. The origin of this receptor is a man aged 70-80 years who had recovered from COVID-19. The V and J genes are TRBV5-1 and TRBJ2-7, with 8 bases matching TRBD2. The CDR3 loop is CASSLDGPGGMEQYF. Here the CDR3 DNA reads TGCGCCAGCAGCTTGGATGGGCCGGGGGGGATGGAGCAGTACTTC.